This is a list of T cell receptor beta chains from one sample in a study of technical replicates of blood from four donors. Using immunoSEQ multiplex PCR, the repertoire was profiled, and TCRdb retains in-frame clones only, with some absent. The sample has 95,000 to 100,000 clones, nearly 96% seen once. Material for sequencing was T cells isolated from PBMCs. These TCRs come from a human donor in good health. Both conserved end residues are part of each CDR3. D genes are given only for firm matches. Only some rows state a clone size, as once, few, many or a class for expanded clones.

V: TRBV7-9
D: TRBD2
size: NA
J: TRBJ2-3
DNA: TGTGCCACCCTCCGCCCGAGCGGGAGAGGCACAGATACGCAGTATTTT
CDR3: CATLRPSGRGTDTQYF

V: TRBV15
D: NA
size: NA
J: TRBJ2-3
DNA: TGTGCCACCAGCAGAGGCCGGACAGTATCATCTAGCACAGATACGCAGTATTTT
CDR3: CATSRGRTVSSSTDTQYF

V: TRBV7-9
D: NA
size: NA
J: TRBJ2-4
DNA: TGTGCCAGCAGCTTAGGAAGACACGCCAAAAACATTCAGTACTTC
CDR3: CASSLGRHAKNIQYF

V: TRBV10-2
D: TRBD1
size: NA
J: TRBJ2-7
DNA: TGCGCCACCAGGGACAGCTCCTACGAGCAGTACTTC
CDR3: CATRDSSYEQYF

V: TRBV11-2
D: NA
size: once
J: TRBJ1-5
DNA: TGTGCCAGCAGCTTAGGAGGGTACAATCAGCCCCAGCATTTT
CDR3: CASSLGGYNQPQHF

V: TRBV19
D: NA
size: NA
J: TRBJ1-2
DNA: TGTGCCAGTAGACAGTTCGGGGGGGCCTATGGCTACACCTTC
CDR3: CASRQFGGAYGYTF

V: TRBV29-1
D: TRBD2
size: NA
J: TRBJ2-7
DNA: TGCAGCGTTCAAACTAGCGGGTCTCCCCCCCCCTACGAGCAGTACTTC
CDR3: CSVQTSGSPPPYEQYF

V: TRBV6-1
D: TRBD2
size: NA
J: TRBJ2-7
DNA: TGTGCCAGCAGTGAACTAGCGGTGGGGGAGCAGTACTTC
CDR3: CASSELAVGEQYF

V: TRBV10-2
D: TRBD2
size: NA
J: TRBJ2-1
DNA: TGCGCCAGCCTTACCGGGACTAGCGGGAGGAGTAATGGGTACAATGAGCAGTTCTTC
CDR3: CASLTGTSGRSNGYNEQFF

V: TRBV5-1
D: TRBD2
size: NA
J: TRBJ2-5
DNA: TGCGCCAGCAGCTCCGGCGTGACTAGCGGGGGGGAGACCCAGTACTTC
CDR3: CASSSGVTSGGETQYF

V: TRBV4-1
D: TRBD2
size: NA
J: TRBJ2-2
DNA: TGCGCCAGCCCCCAGACTAGCTGGAGCACCGGGGAGCTGTTTTTT
CDR3: CASPQTSWSTGELFF

V: TRBV30
D: NA
size: NA
J: TRBJ1-4
DNA: TGTGCCTGGACCAAGGAAATACGGGGTGAAAAACTGTTTTTT
CDR3: CAWTKEIRGEKLFF

V: TRBV4-1
D: NA
size: NA
J: TRBJ2-1
DNA: TGCGCCAGCAGCCAAGGGCCAATTGATAGCTCCGGTCGTGAGCAGTTCTTC
CDR3: CASSQGPIDSSGREQFF

V: TRBV7-8
D: TRBD2
size: NA
J: TRBJ2-1
DNA: TGTGCCAGCAGCCCAAGCGGGAGGAGTAGCAGTGAGCAGTTCTTC
CDR3: CASSPSGRSSSEQFF

V: TRBV2
D: NA
size: NA
J: TRBJ1-2
DNA: TGTGCCAGCAGTGGACAGGAAGGGGATGGCTACACCTTC
CDR3: CASSGQEGDGYTF

V: TRBV6-5
D: TRBD1
size: NA
J: TRBJ1-5
DNA: TGTGCCAGCAGTTCCCTAATGACAGGGGACAATCAGCCCCAGCATTTT
CDR3: CASSSLMTGDNQPQHF

V: TRBV28
D: NA
size: NA
J: TRBJ2-7
DNA: TGTGCCAGCAGTTTAGGAGGGGACGCCTACGAGCAGTACTTC
CDR3: CASSLGGDAYEQYF

V: TRBV7-9
D: NA
size: once
J: TRBJ2-7
DNA: TGTGCCAGCAGCTTAGGCGGTTCGGGCTACGAGCAGTACTTC
CDR3: CASSLGGSGYEQYF

V: TRBV7-8
D: NA
size: NA
J: TRBJ2-1
DNA: TGTGCCAGCAGCTTAGTGTACGGAGGCTCCTACAATGAGCAGTTCTTC
CDR3: CASSLVYGGSYNEQFF

V: TRBV7-2
D: TRBD2
size: NA
J: TRBJ2-5
DNA: TGTGCCAGCAGCCCATTAGCGGGGGGAATCGGGACCCAGTACTTC
CDR3: CASSPLAGGIGTQYF

V: TRBV2
D: TRBD1
size: NA
J: TRBJ1-5
DNA: TGTGCCAGCAGTGAATTCAGGGGGGGCAATCAGCCCCAGCATTTT
CDR3: CASSEFRGGNQPQHF

V: TRBV19
D: NA
size: NA
J: TRBJ2-7
DNA: TGTGCCAGTAGTCGGCGGGCTTATCGGTACGAGCAGTACTTC
CDR3: CASSRRAYRYEQYF

V: TRBV6-1
D: TRBD1
size: NA
J: TRBJ1-4
DNA: TGTGCCAGCAGGACAGGGGGATTTTTTAATGAAAAACTGTTTTTT
CDR3: CASRTGGFFNEKLFF

V: TRBV25-1
D: NA
size: NA
J: TRBJ1-1
DNA: TGTGCCAGCAGTGAGCAGGGAATCGGGACTGAAGCTTTCTTT
CDR3: CASSEQGIGTEAFF

V: TRBV19
D: NA
size: NA
J: TRBJ1-2
DNA: TGTGCCAGTAGTACGAGCCGGACAATCCTATATGGCTACACCTTC
CDR3: CASSTSRTILYGYTF

V: TRBV5-8
D: NA
size: NA
J: TRBJ1-1
DNA: TGTGCCAGCAGCTCTTACACAGGACTGAACACTGAAGCTTTCTTT
CDR3: CASSSYTGLNTEAFF

V: TRBV28
D: TRBD1
size: NA
J: TRBJ1-4
DNA: TGTGCCAGCGTTCCCGCGACAGGGGGAGGTGAAAAACTGTTTTTT
CDR3: CASVPATGGGEKLFF

V: TRBV7-9
D: TRBD1
size: NA
J: TRBJ2-7
DNA: TGTGCCAGCAGCCCCCTGATGGGCAGGGGGCGAAACTACGAGCAGTACTTC
CDR3: CASSPLMGRGRNYEQYF

V: TRBV7-9
D: TRBD2
size: NA
J: TRBJ2-1
DNA: TGTGCCAGCAGGTTTGGGGGTAGCGGGAGGGCCTCCAATGAGCAGTTCTTC
CDR3: CASRFGGSGRASNEQFF

V: TRBV10-2
D: TRBD2
size: NA
J: TRBJ2-3
DNA: TGCGCCAGCAGTGAGGAGCGGGGCATTAGGGGCACAGATACGCAGTATTTT
CDR3: CASSEERGIRGTDTQYF

V: TRBV5-1
D: NA
size: NA
J: TRBJ1-5
DNA: TGCGCCAGCAGCTTGGGGGGAGGGAGCAATCAGCCCCAGCATTTT
CDR3: CASSLGGGSNQPQHF

V: TRBV27
D: TRBD2
size: NA
J: TRBJ2-3
DNA: TGTGCCAGCAGTTCCTTAGCGGGAGTTACAGATACGCAGTATTTT
CDR3: CASSSLAGVTDTQYF

V: TRBV11-3
D: NA
size: NA
J: TRBJ2-2
DNA: TGTGCCAGCAGTCCTATTAACACCGGGGAGCTGTTTTTT
CDR3: CASSPINTGELFF

V: TRBV9
D: NA
size: NA
J: TRBJ2-3
DNA: TGTGCCAGCAGGCGGTTGGCCACCACAGATACGCAGTATTTT
CDR3: CASRRLATTDTQYF

V: TRBV5-1
D: TRBD2
size: NA
J: TRBJ2-1
DNA: TGCGCCAGATGGCAGTCGGGGGGGCACCAGGGCTCCTACAATGAGCAGTTCTTC
CDR3: CARWQSGGHQGSYNEQFF

V: TRBV18
D: NA
size: NA
J: TRBJ1-5
DNA: TGTGCCAGCTCACCATTCCCACAGAAGAACCTCGATTTAATTAATCAGCCCCAGCATTTT
CDR3: CASSPFPQKNLDLINQPQHF

V: TRBV7-3
D: TRBD2
size: NA
J: TRBJ2-3
DNA: TGTGCCAGCAGCTCGCCTGGGAGCGGGGGGAGCACAGATACGCAGTATTTT
CDR3: CASSSPGSGGSTDTQYF

V: TRBV28
D: TRBD1
size: NA
J: TRBJ2-5
DNA: TGTGCCAGCAGGCGGACAGGGGCCAACCAAGAGACCCAGTACTTC
CDR3: CASRRTGANQETQYF

V: TRBV5-5
D: NA
size: NA
J: TRBJ1-5
DNA: TGTGCCAGCAGCTTGGACATACGAGGCAGCAATCAGCCCCAGCATTTT
CDR3: CASSLDIRGSNQPQHF

V: TRBV7-9
D: TRBD2
size: NA
J: TRBJ2-7
DNA: TGTGCCAGCAGCCGTAGGGGTGGACTAGCGGGAGTCGAGCAGTACTTC
CDR3: CASSRRGGLAGVEQYF

V: TRBV6-5
D: TRBD2
size: NA
J: TRBJ2-3
DNA: TGTGCCAGCAGCTTAGCGGGAGCCACCCAAGATACGCAGTATTTT
CDR3: CASSLAGATQDTQYF

V: TRBV11-2
D: TRBD2
size: NA
J: TRBJ2-1
DNA: TGTGCCAGCAGCCCACGGACTAGCGGACACTCCTACAATGAGCAGTTCTTC
CDR3: CASSPRTSGHSYNEQFF

V: TRBV5-1
D: TRBD2
size: once
J: TRBJ2-5
DNA: TGCGCCAGCACCGAGGGGACTAGTAAAGAGACCCAGTACTTC
CDR3: CASTEGTSKETQYF

V: TRBV19
D: TRBD2
size: NA
J: TRBJ2-3
DNA: TGTGCCAGTAGTCCGACCGGGACTAGCGGGAGAGGAACAGATACGCAGTATTTT
CDR3: CASSPTGTSGRGTDTQYF

V: TRBV28
D: NA
size: NA
J: TRBJ1-1
DNA: TGTGCCAGTCGAACCTGGGGGGGGTATGGCACTGAAGCTTTCTTT
CDR3: CASRTWGGYGTEAFF

V: TRBV25-1
D: NA
size: NA
J: TRBJ2-2
DNA: TGTGCCAGCAGGGGAGGATCGAACACCGGGGAGCTGTTTTTT
CDR3: CASRGGSNTGELFF